A single sample is the source of the 10 T cell receptor beta chains below, sequenced in a study of breast tumors, draining lymph nodes, adjacent tissues. Samples came from axillary lymph nodes draining the breast cancer. TCRdb processed the multiplex PCR reads anew with MiXCR; each CDR3 protein has one entry. The sample records 200,000 to 300,000 distinct CDR3 sequences, about 30% being singletons. Specimen: axillary lymph node tissue. The receptors stem from a female donor with breast cancer. Some clones in this sample may be carry-over from other donors' samples.

At least ten counts were recorded for this clonotype. J is TRBJ2-5 and V is TRBV11-3, with 8 bases matching TRBD1. V shed 5 bases and J 5 bases; nucleotides not matched to a gene: 10. Germline V gives CDR1 SGHNT, CDR2 YENEEA. The CDR3 sequence is 15 residues long. The CDR3 loop is CASSPLGQGWETQYF. As DNA, the CDR3 is TGTGCCAGCAGCCCCCTCGGACAGGGATGGGAGACCCAGTACTTC.

The chain has TRBV6-5 and TRBJ2-7; D is ambiguous. Germline CDR1 reads MNHEY; CDR2 reads SVGAGI. The CDR3 runs to 11 residues. Trimming stripped 6 bases from V and 5 bases from J, with 8 bases between. CDR3 nucleotides: TGTGCCAGCAGCCGTTCTGACGAGCAGTACTTC. This codes for CASSRSDEQYF.

This clonotype was counted only a few times. The V and J genes are TRBV6-1 and TRBJ1-2; possible D gene TRBD1, 5 bases. In germline, CDR1 is MNHNS, CDR2 SASEGT. The CDR3 is made up of 14 amino acids. V shed 7 bases and J shed 8 bases, with 20 bases lying between them. Written as DNA, the CDR3 is TGTGCCAGCACGTTCCAGGACTCTGGGGGGGGCTACACCTTC. Encoded protein: CASTFQDSGGGYTF.

This clonotype was recorded a few times. This may stem from a read error, because a much larger clone lies one nucleotide away. The gene calls are TRBV9 and TRBJ2-1; TRBD2 agrees at 11 bases. CDR3 length: 14 residues. From germline, CDR1 is SGDLS and CDR2 YYNGEE. The CDR3 region is CASRASGRTDEQSF. The DNA for the CDR3 is TGTGCCAGCAGGGCTAGCGGGAGGACCGATGAGCAGTCCTTC.

Many counts were recorded for this clonotype. This rearrangement joins TRBV12-3 or TRBV12-4 to TRBJ1-6; D possibly corresponds to TRBD1 (6 bases). V gave up 3 bases and J gave up 5 bases, with 8 bases separating them. CDR3 length: 14 amino acids. The CDR3 DNA reads TGTGCCAGCAGTTTTCGACAGGATAATTCACCCCTCCACTTT. Translated: CASSFRQDNSPLHF.

This clonotype was recorded many times. The gene calls are TRBV18 and TRBJ1-6; a weak D match, TRBD1 (5 bases). Trimming stripped 6 bases from V and 7 bases from J, with 13 bases between. The germline CDR1 and CDR2 sequences are KGHSH and LQKENI. The CDR3 length is 14 residues. The CDR3 reads CASSRDAGNSPLHF. The CDR3 nucleotides read TGTGCCAGCTCCCGGGACGCAGGGAATTCACCCCTCCACTTT. Variable domain in full (rest from reference TRBV18 and TRBJ1-6): NAGVMQNPRHLVRRRGQEARLRCSPMKGHSHVYWYRQLPEEGLKFMVYLQKENIIDESGMPKERFSAEFPKEGPSILRIQQVVRGDSAAYFCASSRDAGNSPLHFGNGTRLTVT.

The sample holds many counts of this clonotype. J is TRBJ2-6 and V is TRBV4-1, with 8 nucleotides matching TRBD1. Germline loops: CDR1 MGHRA, CDR2 YSYEKL. The trim removed 1 base at V and 4 bases at J, leaving 12 bases unmatched. CDR3 length equals 19 residues. Written as DNA, the CDR3 is TGCGCCAGCAGCCAAGTTCCCGGGACAGGCGCTCTCGGGGCCAACGTCCTGACTTTC. This encodes CASSQVPGTGALGANVLTF.

There are a few counts of this clonotype. A much larger clonotype is one base distant, so this may be a read error. CDR3 loop: CASSLVREPISEQYF. CDR3 in DNA: TGTGCCAGCAGCTTAGTGCGGGAACCGATTTCCGAGCAGTACTTC. This chain connects TRBV11-3 to TRBJ2-7, with TRBD2 as a possible D gene (6 bases). The germline V gene encodes CDR1 SGHNT and CDR2 YENEEA. This CDR3 comprises 15 residues. V was trimmed by 1 base and J by 6 bases, leaving 16 bases between them.

The chain links TRBV25-1 to TRBJ2-1; 8 positions agree with TRBD1. The CDR3 loop spans 17 amino acids. Germline V CDR1 and CDR2: MGHDK, SYGVNS. V shed 6 bases and J 6 bases; nucleotides not matched to a gene: 16. CDR3 in DNA: TGTGCCAGCAGCAACACAATCGGGACAGGCATGCTCAATGAGCAGTTCTTC. Translating it yields CASSNTIGTGMLNEQFF. The variable domain in full, with the rest retrieved from reference TRBV25-1 and TRBJ2-1, is EADIYQTPRYLVIGTGKKITLECSQTMGHDKMYWYQQDPGMELHLIHYSYGVNSTEKGDLSSESTVSRIRTEHFPLTLESARPSHTSQYLCASSNTIGTGMLNEQFFGPGTRLTVL.

Remarks on this clonotype: A read error may explain this, as a much larger clone is one base away. The rearrangement links TRBV13 to TRBJ2-7; 7 bases agree with TRBD1. Trimming removed 4 bases from V and 2 bases from J; junction bases left unmatched: 5. Looked up from germline, CDR1 is PRHDT and CDR2 is FYEKMQ (reference sequence). This CDR3 is 14 amino acids long. CDR3 DNA sequence: TGTGCCAGCAGCTCACAGGGGCGTCCCTACGAGCAGTACTTC. Its translation is CASSSQGRPYEQYF.